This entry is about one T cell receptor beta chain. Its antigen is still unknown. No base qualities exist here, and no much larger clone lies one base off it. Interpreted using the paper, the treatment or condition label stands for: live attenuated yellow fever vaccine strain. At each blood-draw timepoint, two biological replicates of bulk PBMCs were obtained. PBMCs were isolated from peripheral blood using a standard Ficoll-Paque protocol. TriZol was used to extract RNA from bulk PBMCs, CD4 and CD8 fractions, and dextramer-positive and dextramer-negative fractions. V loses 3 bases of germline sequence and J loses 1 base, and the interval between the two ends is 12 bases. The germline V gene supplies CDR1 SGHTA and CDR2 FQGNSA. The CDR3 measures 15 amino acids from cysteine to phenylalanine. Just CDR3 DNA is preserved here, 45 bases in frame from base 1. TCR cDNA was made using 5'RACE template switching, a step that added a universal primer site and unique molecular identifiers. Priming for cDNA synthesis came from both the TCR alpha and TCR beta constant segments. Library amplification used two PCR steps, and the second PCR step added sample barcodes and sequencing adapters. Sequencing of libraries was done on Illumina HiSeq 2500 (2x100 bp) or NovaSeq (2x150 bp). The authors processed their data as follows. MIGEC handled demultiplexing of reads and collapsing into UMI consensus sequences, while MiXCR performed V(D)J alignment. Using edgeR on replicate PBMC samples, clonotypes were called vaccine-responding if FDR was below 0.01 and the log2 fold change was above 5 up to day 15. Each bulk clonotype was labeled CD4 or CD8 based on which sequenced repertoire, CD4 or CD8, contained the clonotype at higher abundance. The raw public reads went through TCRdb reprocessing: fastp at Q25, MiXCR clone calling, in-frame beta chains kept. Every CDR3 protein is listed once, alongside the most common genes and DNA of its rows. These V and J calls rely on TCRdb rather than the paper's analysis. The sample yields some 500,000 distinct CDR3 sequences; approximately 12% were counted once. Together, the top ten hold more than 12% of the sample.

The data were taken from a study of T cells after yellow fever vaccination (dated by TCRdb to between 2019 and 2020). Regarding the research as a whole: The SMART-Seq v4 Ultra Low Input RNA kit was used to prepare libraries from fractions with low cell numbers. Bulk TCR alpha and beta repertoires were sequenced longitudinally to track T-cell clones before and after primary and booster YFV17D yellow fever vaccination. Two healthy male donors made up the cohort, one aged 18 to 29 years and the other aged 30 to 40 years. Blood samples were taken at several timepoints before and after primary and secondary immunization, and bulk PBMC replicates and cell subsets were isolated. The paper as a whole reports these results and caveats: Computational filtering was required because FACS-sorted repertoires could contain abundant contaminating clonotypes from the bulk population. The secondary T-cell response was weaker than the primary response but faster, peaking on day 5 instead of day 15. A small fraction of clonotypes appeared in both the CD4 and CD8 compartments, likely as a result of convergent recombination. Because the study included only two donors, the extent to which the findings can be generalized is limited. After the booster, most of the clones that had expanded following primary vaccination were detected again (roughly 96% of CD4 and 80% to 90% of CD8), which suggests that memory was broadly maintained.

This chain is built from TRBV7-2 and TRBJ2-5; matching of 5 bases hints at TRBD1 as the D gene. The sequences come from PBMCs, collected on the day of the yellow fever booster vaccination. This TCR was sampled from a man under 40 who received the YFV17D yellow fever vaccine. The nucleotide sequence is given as TGTGCCAGCAGCTTGGGTGGGGCATTCCAAGAGACCCAGTACTTC. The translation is CASSLGGAFQETQYF. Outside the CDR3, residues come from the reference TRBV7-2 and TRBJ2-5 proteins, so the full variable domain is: GAGVSQSPSNKVTEKGKDVELRCDPISGHTALYWYRQSLGQGLEFLIYFQGNSAPDKSGLPSDRFSAERTGGSVSTLTIQRTQQEDSAVYLCASSLGGAFQETQYFGPGTRLLVL.